This TCR beta chain was sequenced for a study of T cells after posttransplantation cyclophosphamide. Clones were sequenced by immunoSEQ multiplex PCR, and TCRdb holds only the in-frame ones, with some missing. Altogether about 32,000 clones are present, roughly 90% being singletons, with the ten largest covering around 0.1%. CDR1 and CDR2 from the germline V gene are SGHTA and FQGTGA. J was trimmed by 6 bases and V by 5 bases; bases with no gene match: 6. This CDR3 spans 15 amino acids. Whole-study results and caveats: TRB clonality was highly associated with recipient CMV seropositivity and reactivation. TRB overlap between skin or GI tissue T cells and blood was limited.

Turning to this clone: Its target is unknown.

The naive gate required viable CD3+CD4+ or CD3+CD8+ cells with CCR7+CD45RA+CD45RO-CD95-CD27+CD28+ phenotype. This related bone marrow graft donor gave peripheral blood on the day of marrow donation. Material: naive CD4+ T cells sorted from blood. The origin of this receptor is a man younger than 40 in good health and a related stem cell transplant donor. The chain combines TRBV7-3 with TRBJ2-7, with 14 bases identical to TRBD2. This CDR3 is CASSLGLAGVGEQYF. The CDR3 coding sequence is TGTGCCAGCAGCCTGGGACTAGCGGGGGTTGGCGAGCAGTACTTC. The full variable domain, its missing parts supplied by reference TRBV7-3 and TRBJ2-7, is GAGVSQTPSNKVTEKGKYVELRCDPISGHTALYWYRQSLGQGPEFLIYFQGTGAADDSGLPNDRFFAVRPEGSVSTLKIQRTERGDSAVYLCASSLGLAGVGEQYFGPGTRLTVT.